This T cell receptor beta chain is from a study of blood T cell repertoires in COVID-19. Assay: immunoSEQ multiplex PCR; the TCRdb copy retains only in-frame clones and omits some. The data contain under 300,000 clones, around 89% of them singletons. V lost 3 bases and J lost 5; bases outside the gene matches: 11. Per the germline V gene, CDR1 is SGHNT and CDR2 is YYREEE (reference sequence). CDR3 size: 16 residues. Adults between roughly 18 and 95 years of age took part from 20 to 25 US areas. This clonotype was obtained from a woman in her thirties or forties with acute COVID-19. Sequencing was performed on PBMCs or T cells enriched from blood (not recorded which). The chain employs TRBV5-4 and TRBJ1-2, with 9 bases aligning to TRBD1. Here the CDR3 DNA reads TGTGCCAGCAGCTCCTTCGCAGGACAGGGGAAGTATGGCTACACCTTC. Protein: CASSSFAGQGKYGYTF.